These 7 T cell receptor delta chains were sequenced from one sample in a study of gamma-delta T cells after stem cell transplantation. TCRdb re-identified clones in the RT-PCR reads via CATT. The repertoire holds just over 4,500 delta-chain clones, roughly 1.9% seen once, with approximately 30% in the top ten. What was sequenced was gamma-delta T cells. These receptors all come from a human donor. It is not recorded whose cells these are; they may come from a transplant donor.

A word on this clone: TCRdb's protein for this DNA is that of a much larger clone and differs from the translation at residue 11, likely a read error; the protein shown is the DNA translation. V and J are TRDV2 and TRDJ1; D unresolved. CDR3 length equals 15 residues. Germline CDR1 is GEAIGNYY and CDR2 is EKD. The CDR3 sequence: CACDTLSGYTNKLIF. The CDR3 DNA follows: TGTGCCTGTGACACCCTATCCGGTTACACCAATAAACTCATCTTT.

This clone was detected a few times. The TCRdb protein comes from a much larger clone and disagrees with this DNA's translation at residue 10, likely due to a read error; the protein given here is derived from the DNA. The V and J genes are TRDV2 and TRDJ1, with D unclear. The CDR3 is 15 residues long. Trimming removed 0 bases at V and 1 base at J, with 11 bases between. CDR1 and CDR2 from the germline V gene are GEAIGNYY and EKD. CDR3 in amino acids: CACDTLGTATDKLIF. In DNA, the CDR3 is TGTGCCTGTGACACCCTCGGGACGGCCACCGATAAACTCATCTTT.

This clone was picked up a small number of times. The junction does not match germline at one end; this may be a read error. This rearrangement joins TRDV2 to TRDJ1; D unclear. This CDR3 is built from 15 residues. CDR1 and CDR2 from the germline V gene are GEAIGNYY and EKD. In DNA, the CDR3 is TGTGCCTGTGACACCCTCGGCGAACATACCGATAAATTCATCTTT. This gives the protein CACDTLGEHTDKFIF.

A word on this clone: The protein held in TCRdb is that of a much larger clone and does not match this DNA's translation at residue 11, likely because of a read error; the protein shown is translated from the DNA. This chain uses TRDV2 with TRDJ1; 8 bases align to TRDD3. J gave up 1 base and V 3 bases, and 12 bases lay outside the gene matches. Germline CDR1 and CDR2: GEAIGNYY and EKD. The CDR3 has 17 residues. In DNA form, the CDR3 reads TGTGCCTGTGACTCGTTACTGGGGGCCCAGTGCACCGATAAACTCATCTTT. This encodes CACDSLLGAQCTDKLIF.

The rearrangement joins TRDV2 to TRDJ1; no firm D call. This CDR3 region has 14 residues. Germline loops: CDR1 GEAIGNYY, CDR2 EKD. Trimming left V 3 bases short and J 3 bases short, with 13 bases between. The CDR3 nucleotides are TGTGCCTGTGACCCCGTCGTTCTCGCCGATAAACTCATCTTT. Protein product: CACDPVVLADKLIF.

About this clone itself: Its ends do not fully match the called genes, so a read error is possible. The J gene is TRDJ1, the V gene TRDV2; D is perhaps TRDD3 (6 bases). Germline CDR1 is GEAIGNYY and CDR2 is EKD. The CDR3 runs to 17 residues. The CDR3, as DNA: TGTGCCTATGACAGTGTGGGGGCTCCAGTTGTGACCGATAAACTCATCTTT. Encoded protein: CAYDSVGAPVVTDKLIF.

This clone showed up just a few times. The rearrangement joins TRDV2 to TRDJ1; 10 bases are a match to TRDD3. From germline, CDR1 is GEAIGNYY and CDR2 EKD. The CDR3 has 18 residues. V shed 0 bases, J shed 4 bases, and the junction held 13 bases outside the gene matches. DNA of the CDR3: TGTGCCTGTGACACCCTTCGGCAGGGGGATACGGACGACGATAAACTCATCTTT. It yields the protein CACDTLRQGDTDDDKLIF.